The rows below give T cell receptor beta chains drawn from one sample of a study of T cells in Graves' hyperthyroidism and ophthalmopathy. TCRdb re-called the multiplex PCR reads through MiXCR, storing one row per CDR3 protein. The data contain about 690,000 distinct CDR3 sequences, approximately 15% of them singletons. The specimen sequenced was blood. All receptors derive from a man between 50 and 59 years old with Graves' hyperthyroidism. The CDR3 runs from the conserved cysteine through the conserved F or W. The order of the fields is J gene, V gene, CDR3 length, clone size, D gene, CDR3 DNA, CDR3 protein. A D gene is named only where the DNA matches it firmly. Clone size is not always given. Where it is, it says once, few, many or a class for expanded clones.

J gene: TRBJ2-3; V gene: TRBV6-2/TRBV6-3; CDR3 length: 16; clone size: -; D gene: TRBD2; CDR3 DNA: TGTGCCAGCAGTCCCCTAGCGGGAGGCCGGGTAGATACGCAGTATTTT; CDR3 protein: CASSPLAGGRVDTQYF
J gene: TRBJ2-6; V gene: TRBV6-5; CDR3 length: 16; clone size: many; D gene: -; CDR3 DNA: TGTGCCAGCAGTTACTACGGGACGAGTGGGGCCAACGTCCTGACTTTC; CDR3 protein: CASSYYGTSGANVLTF
J gene: TRBJ1-3; V gene: TRBV18; CDR3 length: 17; clone size: -; D gene: -; CDR3 DNA: TGTGCCAGCTCCCCATCGGGCCAGGGGTACTCTGGAAACACCATATATTTT; CDR3 protein: CASSPSGQGYSGNTIYF
J gene: TRBJ2-1; V gene: TRBV10-1; CDR3 length: 14; clone size: once; D gene: -; CDR3 DNA: TGCGCCAGCAGCGGCCAGGTGGGCTACAATGAGCAGTTCTTC; CDR3 protein: CASSGQVGYNEQFF
J gene: TRBJ2-1; V gene: TRBV2; CDR3 length: 15; clone size: many; D gene: TRBD2; CDR3 DNA: TGTGCCAGTTCAGGAACTAGCGGGAGGATTAATGAGCAGTTCTTC; CDR3 protein: CASSGTSGRINEQFF
J gene: TRBJ2-3; V gene: TRBV20-1; CDR3 length: 13; clone size: -; D gene: -; CDR3 DNA: TGCAGTCCAAAAGCACTAGCTACAGATACGCAGTATTTT; CDR3 protein: CSPKALATDTQYF
J gene: TRBJ1-5; V gene: TRBV12-3/TRBV12-4; CDR3 length: 13; clone size: -; D gene: TRBD1; CDR3 DNA: TGTGCCAGCAGTCCGACAGGGTACGGGTCCCAGCATTTT; CDR3 protein: CASSPTGYGSQHF
J gene: TRBJ2-7; V gene: TRBV12-3/TRBV12-4; CDR3 length: 12; clone size: many; D gene: -; CDR3 DNA: TGTGCCAGCAGTTTACAGTTGCAGCGACAGTACTTC; CDR3 protein: CASSLQLQRQYF
J gene: TRBJ1-1; V gene: TRBV29-1; CDR3 length: 13; clone size: many; D gene: -; CDR3 DNA: TGCAGCGTCCCAATGGGAGGGTCTAGAGAAGCTTTCTTT; CDR3 protein: CSVPMGGSREAFF
J gene: TRBJ1-2; V gene: TRBV12-3/TRBV12-4; CDR3 length: 14; clone size: many; D gene: TRBD1; CDR3 DNA: TGTGCCAGCAGCACACACAGGGGGGCTTATGGCTACACCTTC; CDR3 protein: CASSTHRGAYGYTF
J gene: TRBJ2-6; V gene: TRBV19; CDR3 length: 15; clone size: few; D gene: -; CDR3 DNA: TGTGCCAGTAGTATATGGCAGGGAGAATACGACGTCCTGACTTTC; CDR3 protein: CASSIWQGEYDVLTF
J gene: TRBJ2-7; V gene: TRBV27; CDR3 length: 12; clone size: many; D gene: -; CDR3 DNA: TGTGCCAGCAGTTCCGGAAACTACGAGCAGTACTTC; CDR3 protein: CASSSGNYEQYF
J gene: TRBJ1-4; V gene: TRBV18; CDR3 length: 17; clone size: few; D gene: TRBD1; CDR3 DNA: TGTGCCAGCTCACCGACAGGGGGGGAAGCAACTAATGAAAAACTGTTTTTT; CDR3 protein: CASSPTGGEATNEKLFF
J gene: TRBJ2-3; V gene: TRBV5-1; CDR3 length: 16; clone size: many; D gene: -; CDR3 DNA: TGCGCCAGCAGCCCCCAACCGGGACTTTCCACAGATACGCAGTATTTT; CDR3 protein: CASSPQPGLSTDTQYF
J gene: TRBJ1-6; V gene: TRBV2; CDR3 length: 15; clone size: once; D gene: TRBD1; CDR3 DNA: TGTGCCAGCAACCTCGGGACAGGCGATAATTCACCCCTCCACTTT; CDR3 protein: CASNLGTGDNSPLHF
J gene: TRBJ1-2; V gene: TRBV9; CDR3 length: 14; clone size: many; D gene: TRBD1; CDR3 DNA: TGTGCCAGCAGCGGGGGACAGGGGAAGTCTGGCTACACCTTC; CDR3 protein: CASSGGQGKSGYTF
J gene: TRBJ1-1; V gene: TRBV29-1; CDR3 length: 12; clone size: few; D gene: -; CDR3 DNA: TGCAGCGTTGAGGGGCCAGGGCCTGAAGCTTTCTTT; CDR3 protein: CSVEGPGPEAFF
J gene: TRBJ2-1; V gene: TRBV12-3/TRBV12-4; CDR3 length: 16; clone size: many; D gene: TRBD2; CDR3 DNA: TGTGCCAGCAGTTTAGCGGGACTAGCGGCTTACAATGAGCAGTTCTTC; CDR3 protein: CASSLAGLAAYNEQFF
J gene: TRBJ1-1; V gene: TRBV28; CDR3 length: 14; clone size: many; D gene: TRBD1; CDR3 DNA: TGTGCCAGCAGTCAAGGACAGGGTCGGACTGAAGCTTTCTTT; CDR3 protein: CASSQGQGRTEAFF
J gene: TRBJ1-2; V gene: TRBV19; CDR3 length: 15; clone size: few; D gene: -; CDR3 DNA: TGTGCCAGTAGATCCGGGGACGGTAGTAACTATGGCTACACCTTC; CDR3 protein: CASRSGDGSNYGYTF
J gene: TRBJ2-7; V gene: TRBV6-5; CDR3 length: 15; clone size: -; D gene: -; CDR3 DNA: TGTGCCAGCAGTTACTCGAAGTCAGGTGGCTACGAGCAGTACTTC; CDR3 protein: CASSYSKSGGYEQYF
J gene: TRBJ1-5; V gene: TRBV7-9; CDR3 length: 15; clone size: -; D gene: -; CDR3 DNA: TGTGCCAGCAGCTTAGGGGGAAATGGCAATCAGCCCCAGCATTTT; CDR3 protein: CASSLGGNGNQPQHF
J gene: TRBJ2-5; V gene: TRBV6-2/TRBV6-3; CDR3 length: 16; clone size: many; D gene: TRBD2; CDR3 DNA: TGTGCCAGCAGTTACGAAGGACTAGCGGGACAAGAGACCCAGTACTTC; CDR3 protein: CASSYEGLAGQETQYF
J gene: TRBJ1-5; V gene: TRBV10-3; CDR3 length: 14; clone size: -; D gene: -; CDR3 DNA: TGTGCCATCAGCCTTGGAGGGGACAATCAGCCCCAGCATTTT; CDR3 protein: CAISLGGDNQPQHF
J gene: TRBJ1-6; V gene: TRBV6-1; CDR3 length: 16; clone size: many; D gene: -; CDR3 DNA: TGTGCCAGCAGACCCGCCGGGGCTTCCTATAATTCACCCCTCCACTTT; CDR3 protein: CASRPAGASYNSPLHF
J gene: TRBJ2-3; V gene: TRBV6-1; CDR3 length: 16; clone size: -; D gene: TRBD2; CDR3 DNA: TGTGCCAGCAGTGAAACAGTTGGCGGGAGAACAGATACGCAGTATTTT; CDR3 protein: CASSETVGGRTDTQYF
J gene: TRBJ2-7; V gene: TRBV5-1; CDR3 length: 15; clone size: many; D gene: -; CDR3 DNA: TGCGCCAGCAGCTTGGACAGTCTGTTAAGGTACGAGCAGTACTTC; CDR3 protein: CASSLDSLLRYEQYF
J gene: TRBJ2-5; V gene: TRBV27; CDR3 length: 13; clone size: few; D gene: -; CDR3 DNA: TGTGCCAGCAGTTTCCCACAGTCGGAGACCCAGTACTTC; CDR3 protein: CASSFPQSETQYF
J gene: TRBJ1-4; V gene: TRBV10-1; CDR3 length: 15; clone size: -; D gene: -; CDR3 DNA: TGCGCCAGCAAGAGGGACCCGGCAACTAATGAAAAACTGTTTTTT; CDR3 protein: CASKRDPATNEKLFF
J gene: TRBJ1-4; V gene: TRBV20-1; CDR3 length: 14; clone size: -; D gene: TRBD1; CDR3 DNA: TGCAGTGCTCCTACCCCCGGGACAGTTGAAAAACTGTTTTTT; CDR3 protein: CSAPTPGTVEKLFF
J gene: TRBJ1-1; V gene: TRBV28; CDR3 length: 16; clone size: many; D gene: -; CDR3 DNA: TGTGCCAGCAGTTCAGGATTACGACGGTTGAACACTGAAGCTTTCTTT; CDR3 protein: CASSSGLRRLNTEAFF
J gene: TRBJ1-2; V gene: TRBV10-3; CDR3 length: 12; clone size: many; D gene: -; CDR3 DNA: TGTGCCATCAGGAACGTAAACTATGGCTACACCTTC; CDR3 protein: CAIRNVNYGYTF
J gene: TRBJ1-1; V gene: TRBV30; CDR3 length: 12; clone size: many; D gene: -; CDR3 DNA: TGTGCCTGGGGGTCGGGGGGAGAGGCAGCTTTCTTT; CDR3 protein: CAWGSGGEAAFF
J gene: TRBJ2-2; V gene: TRBV20-1; CDR3 length: 14; clone size: many; D gene: -; CDR3 DNA: TGCAGTGCTAGCGATAGACGAGGCACCGGGGAGCTGTTTTTT; CDR3 protein: CSASDRRGTGELFF
J gene: TRBJ1-5; V gene: TRBV12-3/TRBV12-4; CDR3 length: 15; clone size: many; D gene: TRBD1; CDR3 DNA: TGTGCCAGCAGGCGGGGACAGGGGGCTCGGCAGCCCCAGCATTTT; CDR3 protein: CASRRGQGARQPQHF
J gene: TRBJ2-4; V gene: TRBV10-2; CDR3 length: 17; clone size: -; D gene: -; CDR3 DNA: TGCGCCAGCTCTGATATTGACTTCGCCTCAGCCAAAAACATTCAGTACTTC; CDR3 protein: CASSDIDFASAKNIQYF
J gene: TRBJ1-1; V gene: TRBV25-1; CDR3 length: 12; clone size: -; D gene: -; CDR3 DNA: TGTGCCAGTACGAGGGGGGATGAAGGAGCTTTCTTT; CDR3 protein: CASTRGDEGAFF
J gene: TRBJ1-1; V gene: TRBV3-1; CDR3 length: 15; clone size: few; D gene: TRBD1; CDR3 DNA: TGTGCCAGCAGCCAATTGGACAGGAGGAACACTGAAGCTTTCTTT; CDR3 protein: CASSQLDRRNTEAFF
J gene: TRBJ2-1; V gene: TRBV7-9; CDR3 length: 11; clone size: -; D gene: -; CDR3 DNA: TGCGCCAGCAGCCAAGATGTCATCCAGTTCTTC; CDR3 protein: CASSQDVIQFF
J gene: TRBJ2-1; V gene: TRBV6-1; CDR3 length: 15; clone size: few; D gene: TRBD2; CDR3 DNA: TGTGCCAGCAGGCCGATAGCGGGAGGAAACAATGAGCAGTTCTTC; CDR3 protein: CASRPIAGGNNEQFF
J gene: TRBJ1-4; V gene: TRBV10-3; CDR3 length: 13; clone size: many; D gene: -; CDR3 DNA: TGTGCCATCAGTGGGCGAGTTAATGAAAAACTGTTTTTT; CDR3 protein: CAISGRVNEKLFF
J gene: TRBJ2-7; V gene: TRBV2; CDR3 length: 16; clone size: many; D gene: TRBD1; CDR3 DNA: TGTGCCAGCAGTCTTAGTTTTTGGGACAGTTCCTACGAGCAGTACTTC; CDR3 protein: CASSLSFWDSSYEQYF
J gene: TRBJ1-4; V gene: TRBV28; CDR3 length: 15; clone size: many; D gene: -; CDR3 DNA: TGTGCCAGCAGTCCACAAAGACAGTCGAATGAAAAACTGTTTTTT; CDR3 protein: CASSPQRQSNEKLFF
J gene: TRBJ2-2; V gene: TRBV15; CDR3 length: 14; clone size: few; D gene: -; CDR3 DNA: TGTGCCACCAGCAGAGCCGGGACCACCGGGGAGCTGTTTTTT; CDR3 protein: CATSRAGTTGELFF
J gene: TRBJ1-5; V gene: TRBV2; CDR3 length: 15; clone size: many; D gene: -; CDR3 DNA: TGTGCCAGCAGCCTGGAGGTCCTATCTAATCAGCCCCAGCATTTT; CDR3 protein: CASSLEVLSNQPQHF
J gene: TRBJ2-7; V gene: TRBV7-2; CDR3 length: 12; clone size: -; D gene: -; CDR3 DNA: TGTGCCAGCATCGGGTGGGGTTACGAGCAGTACTTC; CDR3 protein: CASIGWGYEQYF
J gene: TRBJ2-1; V gene: TRBV28; CDR3 length: 13; clone size: many; D gene: -; CDR3 DNA: TGTGCCAGCAGATTCGGGGGTTCCGATGAGCAGTTCTTC; CDR3 protein: CASRFGGSDEQFF
J gene: TRBJ1-5; V gene: TRBV15; CDR3 length: 15; clone size: few; D gene: -; CDR3 DNA: TGTGCCACCAGCAGCCGCGACCTAAGCAATCAGCCCCAGCATTTT; CDR3 protein: CATSSRDLSNQPQHF
J gene: TRBJ2-4; V gene: TRBV20-1; CDR3 length: 15; clone size: -; D gene: -; CDR3 DNA: TGCGGTGCTAGCCTTAGGGTTGATGGGCAAAACATTCAGTACTTC; CDR3 protein: CGASLRVDGQNIQYF
J gene: TRBJ2-1; V gene: TRBV2; CDR3 length: 14; clone size: many; D gene: -; CDR3 DNA: TGTGCCAGCAGTGTAACTCACTCCTACAATGAGCAGTTCTTC; CDR3 protein: CASSVTHSYNEQFF
J gene: TRBJ1-5; V gene: TRBV29-1; CDR3 length: 16; clone size: -; D gene: -; CDR3 DNA: TGCAGCGTTGAAGACCCTGCGGCCGATAGCAATCAGCCCCAGCATTTT; CDR3 protein: CSVEDPAADSNQPQHF
J gene: TRBJ2-7; V gene: TRBV10-3; CDR3 length: 16; clone size: many; D gene: TRBD2; CDR3 DNA: TGTGCCACTACTAGGGGACTAGCGGGCACTTCCTACGAGCAGTACTTC; CDR3 protein: CATTRGLAGTSYEQYF
J gene: TRBJ1-1; V gene: TRBV20-1; CDR3 length: 13; clone size: -; D gene: -; CDR3 DNA: TGCAGTGCCAGGGCAGGGGTCCGCACTGAAGCTTTCTTT; CDR3 protein: CSARAGVRTEAFF